A single T cell receptor beta chain is shown here with its context. Its matching antigen is unknown. The data stem from a study of T cell responses to AZD1222 COVID-19 vaccine. Whole-study results and caveats: Clonal diversity was possibly underestimated, and the donors were mostly white British, with more females. Sampling captured repertoires only after the peak T cell response.

Produced via immunoSEQ multiplex PCR; TCRdb's table is partial and in-frame only. This sample yields tens of thousands of clones, of which roughly 80% are seen a single time; approximately 3.6% belongs to the top ten. The receptor's source is an adult in good health. Sequenced material: peripheral blood, taken on day 0 of AZD1222 vaccination.

The CDR3 sequence is CAWSGTGLSNEQFF. CDR3 nucleotide sequence: TGTGCCTGGAGTGGGACAGGTCTAAGCAATGAGCAGTTCTTC. The chain links TRBV30 to TRBJ2-1; 7 bases fit TRBD1. The CDR3 has 14 residues. The V gene end was trimmed by 1 base and the J gene end by 6 bases; junction bases not matched to a gene: 6. Germline V lookup: CDR1 GTSNPN, CDR2 SVGIG (reference sequence).